Below, 23 T cell receptor beta chains from the same sample are listed, as sequenced in a study of TIL therapy for anti-PD-1-resistant metastatic lung cancer. Time point indicated: pre-treatment sample, taken before nivolumab and TIL therapy. This was the immunoSEQ v3 assay. Sequencing used immunoSEQ multiplex PCR; TCRdb keeps in-frame clones, though not all of them. The sample includes about 59,000 clones, 70% to 75% of them seen just once. This specimen consisted of blood, obtained at baseline. These receptors were taken from a person aged 25-85 years with non-small cell lung cancer.

The rearrangement links TRBV7-9 to TRBJ2-1; D remains ambiguous. Trimming took off 6 bases at V and 1 base at J, with 19 bases between the two ends. The CDR3 is made up of 17 amino acids. Germline V CDR1 and CDR2: SEHNR, FQNEAQ (reference sequence). CDR3: CASRPWGFDGSYNEQFF. For the CDR3, the DNA is TGTGCCAGCAGGCCTTGGGGTTTTGATGGGTCCTACAATGAGCAGTTCTTC.

In DNA, the CDR3 is TGTGCCAGCAGCTTAGATCTTTGGGGCAAGGCCTACGAGCAGTACTTC. It codes for CASSLDLWGKAYEQYF. This rearrangement joins TRBV11-3 to TRBJ2-7; D perhaps matches TRBD1 (5 bases). Germline V gives CDR1 SGHNT, CDR2 YENEEA. CDR3 length equals 16 residues. V lost 0 bases, J lost 2 bases, and 14 bases lay in between. Full variable domain (remainder filled in from reference TRBV11-3 and TRBJ2-7): EAGVVQSPRYKIIEKKQPVAFWCNPISGHNTLYWYLQNLGQGPELLIRYENEEAVDDSQLPKDRFSAERLKGVDSTLKIQPAELGDSAVYLCASSLDLWGKAYEQYFGPGTRLTVT.

V usage is TRBV12-5 and J usage is TRBJ2-7, with D possibly matching TRBD1 (6 bases). This CDR3 has 10 amino acids. From germline, CDR1 is LGHNT and CDR2 FRNRAP. V lost 11 bases to trimming and J lost 5 bases, with 10 bases between them. The CDR3 reads CAGGRNEQYF. The CDR3 coding sequence is TGTGCTGGGGGCCGCAACGAGCAGTACTTC. The full variable domain, its missing parts supplied by reference TRBV12-5 and TRBJ2-7, is DARVTQTPRHKVTEMGQEVTMRCQPILGHNTVFWYRQTMMQGLELLAYFRNRAPLDDSGMPKDRFSAEMPDATLATLKIQPSEPRDSAVYFCAGGRNEQYFGPGTRLTVT.

This clone has just a few counts. The chain employs TRBV18 and TRBJ1-1, with D possibly TRBD1 on 5 matching bases. Per germline, CDR1 KGHSH and CDR2 LQKENI. The V end lost 3 bases, the J end lost 1 base, and 12 bases lay between the germline ends. The length of the CDR3 is 15 residues. The CDR3 loop reads CASSPRQIENTEAFF. The CDR3 coding sequence is TGTGCCAGCTCACCCCGACAGATCGAGAACACTGAAGCTTTCTTT.

There are a few counts of this clone. Germline is not matched at one junction end, which may reflect a read error. This chain joins TRBV4-1 and TRBJ2-5; D may be TRBD1 (5 bases). The CDR3 runs 12 residues. Germline CDR1 is MGHRA and CDR2 is YSYEKL. This chain's CDR3 is CASSQDMTARHF. In nucleotides, the CDR3 is TGCGCCAGCAGCCAAGATATGACAGCTCGCCACTTC.

This clone came up a few times. The chain combines TRBV28 with TRBJ2-7; 10 bases line up with TRBD1. V shed 5 bases, J shed 6 bases, and the junction held 7 bases outside the gene matches. Germline CDR1 reads MDHEN; CDR2 reads SYDVKM. This CDR3 is built from 14 residues. The CDR3 DNA sequence: TGTGCCAGCAGTACCGGGACAGGGGCGATCGAGCAGTACTTC. Its translation: CASSTGTGAIEQYF.

The chain uses TRBV9 and TRBJ1-3, with D hard to call. CDR1 SGDLS and CDR2 YYNGEE come from the germline V gene. The CDR3 length is 17 residues. Trimming shortened V by 0 bases and J by 0 bases, and 13 bases separated the two germline ends. The CDR3 sequence is CASSVAPPEFSGNTIYF. The CDR3 DNA is TGTGCCAGCAGCGTAGCACCACCCGAGTTCTCTGGAAACACCATATATTTT.

This sequence joins TRBV28 and TRBJ2-1, with TRBD2 matching over 10 bases. The V gene's germline CDR1 is MDHEN and CDR2 SYDVKM. The CDR3 is 14 amino acids. The J segment lost 10 bases and the V segment lost 7 bases, leaving 10 bases of the junction unmatched. In nucleotides, the CDR3 is TGTGCCAGCAAGGGAGCGGGAGGGCAGAGGGAGCAGTTCTTC. It translates to CASKGAGGQREQFF.

This clone appeared a few times. V and J are TRBV9 and TRBJ2-5; no firm D call. The CDR3 has 14 residues. Germline V gene lookup returns CDR1 SGDLS and CDR2 YYNGEE. V was trimmed by 0 bases and J by 3 bases, leaving 9 bases between them. DNA for the CDR3: TGTGCCAGCAGCGTAGCCCTCTCGGAAGAGACCCAGTACTTC. Protein product: CASSVALSEETQYF.

In its sample, this clone was seen once. This chain links TRBV28 with TRBJ2-2; D is perhaps TRBD2 (7 bases). CDR1 and CDR2 from the germline V gene are MDHEN and SYDVKM. This CDR3 contains 16 residues. Trimming pared 5 bases from V and 2 bases from J, leaving 15 bases between. The CDR3 sequence: CASSIRGAPNTGELFF. The CDR3, as DNA: TGTGCCAGCAGTATACGGGGGGCCCCAAACACCGGGGAGCTGTTTTTT.

This clone occurred a few times. The chain has TRBV27 and TRBJ1-2; perhaps TRBD1 as D (5 bases). V lost 6 bases to trimming and J lost 7 bases, with 18 bases between them. The CDR3 totals 14 residues. Germline V CDR1 and CDR2: MNHEY, SMNVEV (reference sequence). The CDR3 DNA reads TGTGCCAGCAGCCGTACGGACATTTCCACTGGCTACACCTTC. As protein: CASSRTDISTGYTF.

V is TRBV2 and J is TRBJ2-3, with D maybe TRBD1 (5 bases). V lost 6 bases and J lost 0, with 10 bases in between. The germline CDR1 and CDR2 sequences are SNHLY and FYNNEI. The CDR3 covers 14 residues. The chain's CDR3 is CASSYDRSTDTQYF. CDR3 nucleotide sequence: TGTGCCAGCAGCTACGACAGAAGCACAGATACGCAGTATTTT.

The rearrangement uses TRBV12-1 and TRBJ1-5; TRBD1, the table's D call, was not compared with the DNA. TRBV12-1 is assigned pseudogene status. The length of the CDR3 is 20 residues. The CDR3 reads CASSFERRDRGEPSNQPQHF. The DNA for the CDR3 is TGTGCCAGCAGCTTTGAGCGCCGGGACAGGGGTGAACCAAGCAATCAGCCCCAGCATTTT.

The chain links TRBV2 to TRBJ2-5; D gene ambiguous. Trimming left V 7 bases short and J 6 bases short, with 9 bases between. CDR1 is SNHLY, CDR2 FYNNEI, per germline. The CDR3 is made up of 11 amino acids. In nucleotides, the CDR3 is TGTGCCAGCACCCTAGATAAGACCCAGTACTTC. Translation: CASTLDKTQYF.

This clone was recorded a few times. This chain joins TRBV7-9 and TRBJ1-1; D gene uncertain. V lost 5 bases, J lost 2 bases, and 15 bases lay in between. CDR3 length: 15 amino acids. The germline gives CDR1 SEHNR, CDR2 FQNEAQ (reference sequence). The CDR3, as DNA: TGTGCCAGCAGCCTAGAGGTGGTTATCAACACTGAAGCTTTCTTT. Its translation: CASSLEVVINTEAFF.

Written as DNA, the CDR3 is TGTGCCAGCAGCTTGGTGGTCCCATTCAGCGGGATAGAGACCCAGTACTTC. Amino acid sequence: CASSLVVPFSGIETQYF. The rearrangement joins TRBV5-6 to TRBJ2-5; 7 nucleotides align to TRBD2. The CDR3 contains 17 residues. CDR1 and CDR2 from the germline V gene are SGHDT and YYEEEE. After removal of 0 bases from V and 4 bases from J, the junction contained 12 bases not matched to a gene.

This clone appeared once. The CDR3 sequence is CASSQALQGYGYTF. In nucleotides, the CDR3 is TGTGCCAGCAGCCAAGCACTGCAGGGGTATGGCTACACCTTC. The chain combines TRBV4-2 with TRBJ1-2, with TRBD1 as a possible D gene (6 bases). Germline V lookup: CDR1 LGHNA, CDR2 YNFKEQ. Trimming stripped 1 base from V and 5 bases from J, with 11 bases between. This CDR3 has 14 amino acids.

This clone was seen a few times. The chain joins TRBV2 to TRBJ1-2; possible D gene TRBD1, 5 bases. V was pared by 2 bases and J by 8 bases, with 9 bases between. Germline V gene data show CDR1 as SNHLY and CDR2 as FYNNEI. This CDR3 is 12 amino acids long. The CDR3 sequence: CASSEPRAGYTF. The CDR3 nucleotides read TGTGCCAGCAGTGAACCCAGGGCCGGCTACACCTTC. Complete variable domain (other parts from reference TRBV2 and TRBJ1-2): EPEVTQTPSHQVTQMGQEVILRCVPISNHLYFYWYRQILGQKVEFLVSFYNNEISEKSEIFDDQFSVERPDGSNFTLKIRSTKLEDSAMYFCASSEPRAGYTFGSGTRLTVV.

V gene TRBV30 combines with J gene TRBJ1-1; no clear D. The CDR3 length is 11 residues. Trimming left V 4 bases short and J 3 bases short, with 6 bases between. CDR1 GTSNPN and CDR2 SVGIG come from the germline V gene (reference sequence). The CDR3 protein is CAWTGDTEAFF. Here the CDR3 DNA reads TGTGCCTGGACGGGAGACACTGAAGCTTTCTTT.

This chain links TRBV5-1 with TRBJ2-2, with D unresolved. Germline V CDR1 and CDR2: SGHRS, YFSETQ. Trimming cost V 2 bases and J 4 bases, with 12 bases left between them. CDR3 length: 15 residues. The CDR3 sequence: CASSFTGPLTGELFF. The CDR3 DNA sequence: TGCGCCAGCAGCTTTACCGGGCCCCTCACCGGGGAGCTGTTTTTT.

V is TRBV12-5 and J is TRBJ2-5; weak D call: TRBD1 (6 bases). There are 14 residues in the CDR3. V lost 1 base and J lost 2, with 8 bases in between. Looked up from germline, CDR1 is LGHNT and CDR2 is FRNRAP. The DNA of the CDR3 is TGTGCTAGTGGTTTGGGGACAGTGCAAGAGACCCAGTACTTC. This encodes CASGLGTVQETQYF.

The chain employs TRBV2 and TRBJ2-3, with TRBD1 identical over 9 bases. J was trimmed by 3 bases and V by 0 bases; bases with no gene match: 7. CDR1 and CDR2 (germline): SNHLY, FYNNEI. CDR3 length: 17 amino acids. The chain's CDR3 is CASSEARTGVRTDTQYF. Here the CDR3 DNA reads TGTGCCAGCAGTGAAGCGAGGACAGGGGTGCGAACAGATACGCAGTATTTT.

The sample holds a few counts of this clone. This chain connects TRBV10-1 to TRBJ2-2; possibly TRBD2 for D (5 bases). The CDR3 is 15 residues long. The V gene's germline CDR1 is WNHNN and CDR2 SYGVQD (reference sequence). Trimming left V 3 bases short and J 3 bases short, with 11 bases between. DNA of the CDR3: TGCGCCAGCAGTGAAGCTAGCATAGACACCGGGGAGCTGTTTTTT. Protein: CASSEASIDTGELFF.